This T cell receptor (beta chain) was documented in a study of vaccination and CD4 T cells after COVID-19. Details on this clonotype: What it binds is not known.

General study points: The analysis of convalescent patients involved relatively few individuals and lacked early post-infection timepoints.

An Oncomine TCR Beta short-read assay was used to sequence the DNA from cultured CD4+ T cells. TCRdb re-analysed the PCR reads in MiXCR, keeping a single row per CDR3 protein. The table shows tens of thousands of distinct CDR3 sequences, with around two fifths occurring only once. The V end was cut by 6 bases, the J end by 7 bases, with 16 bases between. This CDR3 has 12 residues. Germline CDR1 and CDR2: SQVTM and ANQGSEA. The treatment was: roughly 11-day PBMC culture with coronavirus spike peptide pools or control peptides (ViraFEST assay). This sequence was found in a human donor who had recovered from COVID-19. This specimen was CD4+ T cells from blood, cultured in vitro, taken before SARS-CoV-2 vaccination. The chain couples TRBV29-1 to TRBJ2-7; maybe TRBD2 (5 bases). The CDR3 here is CSVLRTVGEQYF. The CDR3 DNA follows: TGCAGCGTGCTGAGGACTGTGGGGGAGCAGTACTTC.